The 29 T cell receptor beta chains given below trace back to one sample, sequenced in a study of Ad26.COV2.S vaccination and SARS-CoV-2 variants. Sequenced by immunoSEQ multiplex PCR; TCRdb stores in-frame clones only, minus some. The sample has about 180,000 clones; about 83% are singletons. Sequenced here: peripheral blood, sampled after recovery from COVID-19. These receptors were taken from a human donor who had recovered from COVID-19.

The chain has TRBV6-1 and TRBJ1-2, with D unclear. The V gene lost 2 bases and the J gene lost 4 bases, with 8 bases spanning the gap. The V gene's germline CDR1 is MNHNS and CDR2 SASEGT. The CDR3 extends over 13 amino acids. The CDR3 DNA reads TGTGCCAGCAGTGAATCGGGATCCTATGGCTACACCTTC. Its protein product is CASSESGSYGYTF.

Worth noting for this clone: Other DNA sequences of this sample code for an identical CDR3. The rearrangement joins TRBV29-1 to TRBJ1-3, with a tentative D call TRBD1 (6 bases). CDR3 length: 13 residues. Trimming removed 7 bases at V and 3 bases at J, with 13 bases between. Germline V gives CDR1 SQVTM, CDR2 ANQGSEA. CDR3 in DNA: TGCAGCGCAGTGAGGGGGAGTGGAAACACCATATATTTT. Protein: CSAVRGSGNTIYF. Full variable domain (rest looked up from reference TRBV29-1 and TRBJ1-3): SAVISQKPSRDICQRGTSLTIQCQVDSQVTMMFWYRQQPGQSLTLIATANQGSEATYESGFVIDKFPISRPNLTFSTLTVSNMSPEDSSIYLCSAVRGSGNTIYFGEGSWLTVV.

This clone was counted a few times. The rearrangement uses TRBV9 and TRBJ1-3; D is uncertain. Trimming cost V 1 base and J 0 bases, with 5 bases left between them. CDR1 and CDR2 from the germline V gene are SGDLS and YYNGEE. The CDR3 covers 14 residues. The CDR3 region has the DNA TGTGCCAGCAGCGTAATGAGCTCTGGAAACACCATATATTTT. Encoded protein: CASSVMSSGNTIYF.

The chain carries TRBV7-3 and TRBJ2-3; TRBD2 matches at 15 bases. Trimming at V came to 5 bases and at J to 0 bases, leaving 9 bases not matched to a gene. This CDR3 is built from 19 residues. Germline values: CDR1 SGHTA, CDR2 FQGTGA. CDR3 sequence (DNA): TGTGCCAGCAGCATTCAGGGGACTAGCGGGGGGCGCAGCACAGATACGCAGTATTTT. It yields the protein CASSIQGTSGGRSTDTQYF.

The genes are TRBV19 and TRBJ2-5; 7 bases align to TRBD1. Unmatched junction bases numbered 3, after V lost 6 bases and J lost 5 bases. This CDR3 is 12 amino acids long. The germline gives CDR1 LNHDA, CDR2 SQIVND (reference sequence). The chain's CDR3 is CASSPQGETQYF. The CDR3, as DNA: TGTGCCAGTAGCCCACAGGGGGAGACCCAGTACTTC.

This sequence joins TRBV5-3 and TRBJ2-5; TRBD2 aligns across 7 bases. TRBV5-3 is recorded as an ORF, its role being uncertain. The CDR3 totals 18 residues. The ends lost 4 bases at V and 4 bases at J; junction bases unmatched: 19. Here the CDR3 DNA reads TGTGCCAGAAGCCCGGTCATTGGGCGGGAGCGGTGCGGAGAGACCCAGTACTTC. It codes for CARSPVIGRERCGETQYF.

V and J are TRBV4-2 and TRBJ1-1, with D perhaps TRBD1 (6 bases). Per the germline V gene, CDR1 is LGHNA and CDR2 is YNFKEQ. The CDR3 is 17 residues long. Between the trimmed V and J ends, which lost 0 bases and 0 bases, there was a span of 14 bases. The CDR3 DNA sequence: TGTGCCAGCAGCCAAGAAGAGCAGGGGTCCCTGAACACTGAAGCTTTCTTT. This encodes CASSQEEQGSLNTEAFF.

Points on this clone: The junction departs from the called germline gene at one end, perhaps through a read error. The rearrangement joins TRBV5-8 to TRBJ2-7; 8 nucleotides agree with TRBD2. The CDR3 length is 14 residues. Germline values: CDR1 SGHTS, CDR2 YDEGEE. CDR3 residues: CAGSWGGGTYEQYF. CDR3 DNA sequence: TGTGCCGGCAGCTGGGGCGGGGGGACCTACGAGCAGTACTTC.

This chain joins TRBV5-1 and TRBJ2-5, with D perhaps TRBD2 (6 bases). Trimming took 2 bases from V and 2 from J, leaving 16 bases between them. Germline lookup yields CDR1 SGHRS and CDR2 YFSETQ. This CDR3 is 16 amino acids long. The CDR3 DNA is TGCGCCAGCAGCTTCGCCGGGGCTAGCGTTCAAGAGACCCAGTACTTC. This gives the protein CASSFAGASVQETQYF.

The J gene is TRBJ1-2, the V gene TRBV7-3, with D perhaps TRBD1 (5 bases). V was cut by 5 bases and J by 3 bases, with 13 bases left in between. The CDR3 contains 14 residues. Germline-derived CDR1 and CDR2 are SGHTA and FQGTGA. The CDR3 region is CASSPTGRDYGYTF. The CDR3 DNA is TGTGCCAGCAGCCCAACGGGACGGGACTATGGCTACACCTTC.

The J gene is TRBJ2-7, the V gene TRBV5-1; tentatively, D is TRBD1 (5 bases). The CDR3 is 16 amino acids. Germline V CDR1 and CDR2: SGHRS, YFSETQ. The germline V and J ends were trimmed by 0 bases and 4 bases, with 17 bases remaining between them. The CDR3 sequence: CASSLADTARAYEQYF. The CDR3, as DNA: TGCGCCAGCAGCTTGGCGGACACCGCCCGGGCTTACGAGCAGTACTTC.

V usage is TRBV4-2 and J usage is TRBJ2-7, with TRBD2 matching 7 bases. CDR1 and CDR2 (germline): LGHNA, YNFKEQ. CDR3 size: 17 residues. The V and J ends lost 5 bases and 0 bases, in that order; junction bases with no gene match: 13. The CDR3 reads CASSYSARAGDSYEQYF. The CDR3 DNA follows: TGTGCCAGCAGCTATTCAGCGAGGGCGGGGGACTCCTACGAGCAGTACTTC.

The J gene is TRBJ2-1, the V gene TRBV5-6; 10 positions agree with TRBD2. From germline, CDR1 is SGHDT and CDR2 YYEEEE. V shed 6 bases, J shed 2 bases, and the junction held 8 bases outside the gene matches. The CDR3 sequence is 16 residues long. The CDR3 here is CASTSSGRTPYNEQFF. Written as DNA, the CDR3 is TGTGCCAGCACCAGTAGCGGGAGGACCCCCTACAATGAGCAGTTCTTC.

CDR3 region: CATRSMSLKRYEQYF. Here the CDR3 DNA reads TGTGCCACCAGAAGCATGTCACTCAAAAGATACGAGCAGTACTTC. The chain recombines TRBV24-1 with TRBJ2-7, with no clear D. The CDR3 spans 15 residues. Trimming took 7 bases from V and 4 from J, leaving 19 bases between them. Per the germline V gene, CDR1 is KGHDR and CDR2 is SFDVKD.

The V call is TRBV2, the J call TRBJ2-1; TRBD2 matches at 8 bases. The junction had 4 bases not matched to a gene; V was cut back by 3 bases and J by 0 bases. There are 16 residues in the CDR3. CDR1 is SNHLY, CDR2 FYNNEI, per germline. CDR3 nucleotides: TGTGCCAGCAGTGAGCTAGCGGGCAGCTCCTACAATGAGCAGTTCTTC. This gives the protein CASSELAGSSYNEQFF.

The chain is built from TRBV5-7 and TRBJ2-7, with D unresolved. TRBV5-7 is given ORF status, its function remaining uncertain. The CDR3 sequence is 14 residues long. Trimming took 0 bases from V and 5 from J, leaving 12 bases between them. The CDR3 protein is CASSLDRLPHEQYF. The CDR3 DNA follows: TGTGCCAGCAGCTTGGACCGACTTCCCCACGAGCAGTACTTC.

The rearrangement links TRBV4-2 to TRBJ1-1; 8 nucleotides line up with TRBD1. Germline CDR1 LGHNA, CDR2 YNFKEQ. The J segment lost 4 bases and the V segment lost 2 bases, leaving 3 bases of the junction unmatched. The CDR3 consists of 14 residues. The CDR3 protein is CASSQPGQATEAFF. CDR3 bases: TGTGCCAGCAGCCAACCGGGACAGGCCACTGAAGCTTTCTTT.

The count of this clone is one. J is TRBJ2-1 and V is TRBV7-9, with 8 bases matching TRBD1. CDR3 size: 17 residues. Germline V gene lookup returns CDR1 SEHNR and CDR2 FQNEAQ (reference sequence). V was clipped by 1 base and J by 3 bases; unmatched bases: 8. As DNA, the CDR3 is TGTGCCAGCAGCTTAGAGGTATTTGGACAGGGCTACAATGAGCAGTTCTTC. Protein: CASSLEVFGQGYNEQFF.

In its sample, this clone was seen once. V gene TRBV10-3 combines with J gene TRBJ1-6; D gene uncertain. In germline, CDR1 is ENHRY, CDR2 SYGVKD. This CDR3 contains 14 residues. Trimming stripped 0 bases from V and 8 bases from J, with 8 bases between. The CDR3 spells CAISESPADSPLHF. CDR3 sequence (DNA): TGTGCCATCAGTGAGTCCCCCGCGGATTCACCCCTCCACTTT.

This clone is a singleton in its sample. The chain combines TRBV6-5 with TRBJ2-7; 13 bases line up with TRBD2. In germline, CDR1 is MNHEY, CDR2 SVGAGI. The CDR3 runs 15 residues. Germline trimming cut 5 bases from V and 6 bases from J; bases unmatched to any gene: 7. The DNA of the CDR3 is TGTGCCAGCAGTCGGACTAGCGGGAGCCCCCTCGAGCAGTACTTC. Residues: CASSRTSGSPLEQYF.

The rearrangement links TRBV6-1 to TRBJ2-7; 8 nucleotides align to TRBD1. The CDR3 contains 14 residues. Germline CDR1 MNHNS, CDR2 SASEGT. Losses at the gene ends were 5 bases for V and 3 bases for J; bases not matched to a gene: 6. DNA of the CDR3: TGTGCCAGCAGTTCCGGGACAGGACTCTACGAGCAGTACTTC. Protein: CASSSGTGLYEQYF.

This rearrangement joins TRBV2 to TRBJ2-7, with D maybe TRBD1 (6 bases). CDR3 length: 13 amino acids. Germline V CDR1 and CDR2: SNHLY, FYNNEI. The germline V and J ends were trimmed by 7 bases and 3 bases, with 13 bases remaining between them. This chain's CDR3 is CASNMIQGYEQYF. In nucleotides, the CDR3 is TGTGCCAGCAACATGATACAGGGCTACGAGCAGTACTTC.

The DNA of the CDR3 is TGTGCCAGCAGCCAAGAATATTTTGAGGGAACTGGAAACACCATATATTTT. Translated: CASSQEYFEGTGNTIYF. The V gene is TRBV3-1 (or the pseudogene TRBV3-2), the J gene TRBJ1-3; D gene ambiguous. Germline CDR1 reads LGHDT; CDR2 reads YNNKEL (reference sequence). There are 17 residues in the CDR3. Trimming shortened V by 0 bases and J by 2 bases, and 14 bases separated the two germline ends.

This chain connects TRBV18 to TRBJ2-7; D unresolved. The CDR3 is 14 amino acids. The germline gives CDR1 KGHSH, CDR2 LQKENI. The V end lost 6 bases, the J end lost 6 bases, and 18 bases lay between the germline ends. Here the CDR3 DNA reads TGTGCCAGCTCCCCATCAGGCCCGGGTGGCGAGCAGTACTTC. The encoded protein is CASSPSGPGGEQYF.

This chain connects TRBV5-1 to TRBJ1-1; TRBD1 aligns across 8 bases. The length of the CDR3 is 14 residues. Germline lookup yields CDR1 SGHRS and CDR2 YFSETQ. Trimming cost V 2 bases and J 3 bases; bases outside gene matches: 3. DNA for the CDR3: TGCGCCAGCAGCTTACAACAGGGGGACACTGAAGCTTTCTTT. The encoded protein is CASSLQQGDTEAFF.

This chain uses TRBV7-8 with TRBJ2-3, with 8 bases lining up with TRBD2. Unmatched junction bases numbered 6, after V lost 2 bases and J lost 2 bases. The length of the CDR3 is 16 residues. From germline, CDR1 is SGHVS and CDR2 FQNEAQ. The CDR3, as DNA: TGTGCCAGCAGCTTAATGGCGGGGGGTGCCACAGATACGCAGTATTTT. Its translation is CASSLMAGGATDTQYF.

Comments on this clone: In the same sample, other DNA sequences code for this CDR3. The V call is TRBV7-9, the J call TRBJ2-1; D unresolved. Trimming took 1 base from V and 6 from J, leaving 4 bases between them. Looked up from germline, CDR1 is SEHNR and CDR2 is FQNEAQ (reference sequence). The CDR3 sequence is 12 residues long. The chain's CDR3 is CASSLVGNEQFF. The CDR3 DNA follows: TGTGCCAGCAGCTTAGTGGGCAATGAGCAGTTCTTC. The full variable domain, completed using reference TRBV7-9 and TRBJ2-1, is DTGVSQNPRHKITKRGQNVTFRCDPISEHNRLYWYRQTLGQGPEFLTYFQNEAQLEKSRLLSDRFSAERPKGSFSTLEIQRTEQGDSAMYLCASSLVGNEQFFGPGTRLTVL.

This clone came up a few times. V usage is TRBV5-1 and J usage is TRBJ1-1; D is uncertain. Germline V lookup: CDR1 SGHRS, CDR2 YFSETQ. V was shortened by 0 bases and J by 0 bases, with 9 bases between the two germline ends. This CDR3 spans 15 amino acids. Written as DNA, the CDR3 is TGCGCCAGCAGCTTGGATCCAGCCATGAACACTGAAGCTTTCTTT. Its protein product is CASSLDPAMNTEAFF.

The genes are TRBV7-9 and TRBJ2-5; perhaps TRBD1 as D (5 bases). The germline V gene has CDR1 SEHNR and CDR2 FQNEAQ (reference sequence). Trimming left V 2 bases short and J 5 bases short, with 18 bases between. The CDR3 is 16 amino acids. In nucleotides, the CDR3 is TGTGCCAGCAGCTTAAGTTCTGGGCAGGGTCGGGAGACCCAGTACTTC. It codes for CASSLSSGQGRETQYF.